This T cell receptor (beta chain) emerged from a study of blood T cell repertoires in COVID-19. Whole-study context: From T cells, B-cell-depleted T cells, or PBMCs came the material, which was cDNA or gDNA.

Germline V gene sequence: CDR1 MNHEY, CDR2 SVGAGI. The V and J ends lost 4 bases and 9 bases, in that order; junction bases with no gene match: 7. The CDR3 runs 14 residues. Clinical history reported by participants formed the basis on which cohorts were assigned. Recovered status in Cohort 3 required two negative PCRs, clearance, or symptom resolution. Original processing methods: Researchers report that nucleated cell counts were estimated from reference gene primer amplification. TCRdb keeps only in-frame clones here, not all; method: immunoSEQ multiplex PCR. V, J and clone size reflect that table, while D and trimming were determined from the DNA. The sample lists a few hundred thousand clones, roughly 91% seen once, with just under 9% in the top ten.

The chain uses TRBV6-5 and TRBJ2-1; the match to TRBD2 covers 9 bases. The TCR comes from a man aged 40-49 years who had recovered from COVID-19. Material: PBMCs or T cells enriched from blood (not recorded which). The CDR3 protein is CASSFGGRAAEQFF. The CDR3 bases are TGTGCCAGCAGTTTCGGCGGGAGGGCCGCTGAGCAGTTCTTC.